This TCR beta chain was captured by sequencing in a study of blood T cell repertoires in COVID-19. At the level of the study: The samples span acute and convalescent COVID-19 from the United States, Italy and Spain. In each case, the material was cDNA or gDNA derived from T cells, B-cell-depleted T cells, or PBMCs.

In this sample, this clone turned up once. Methods used by the authors: Nucleated cell counts were estimated from reference gene primer amplification. Some clones are missing from TCRdb's copy, which holds only in-frame ones; the method was immunoSEQ multiplex PCR. The V and J calls and clone size were taken over from that table, and D and trimming were inferred from the DNA. The profile shows 65,000 or so clones, 81% of them singletons. Trimming cost V 5 bases and J 6 bases; bases outside gene matches: 7. Per the germline V gene, CDR1 is LNHDA and CDR2 is SQIVND (reference sequence). The CDR3 sequence is 15 residues long.

The sequence derives from a woman in her 70s with acute or convalescent COVID-19. Sequences were obtained from peripheral blood. The gene calls are TRBV19 and TRBJ2-3; TRBD2 matches at 11 bases. The CDR3 DNA follows: TGTGCCAGTAGTGTAACTAGCGGGAGAGAGGATACGCAGTATTTT. The encoded protein is CASSVTSGREDTQYF.